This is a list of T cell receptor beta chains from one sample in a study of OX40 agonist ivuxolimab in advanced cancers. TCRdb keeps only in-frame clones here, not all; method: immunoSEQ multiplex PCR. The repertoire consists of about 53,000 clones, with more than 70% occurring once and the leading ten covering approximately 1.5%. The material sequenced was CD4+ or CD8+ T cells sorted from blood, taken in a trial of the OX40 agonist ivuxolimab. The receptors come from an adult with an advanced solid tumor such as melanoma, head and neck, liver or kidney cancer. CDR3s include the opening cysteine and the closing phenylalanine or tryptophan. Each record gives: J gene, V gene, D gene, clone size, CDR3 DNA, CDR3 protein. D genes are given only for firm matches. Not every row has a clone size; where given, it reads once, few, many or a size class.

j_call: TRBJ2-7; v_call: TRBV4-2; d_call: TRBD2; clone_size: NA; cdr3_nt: TGTGCCAGCAGCCCCAAGGGAGGGTCCCTCATCTACGAGCAGTACTTC; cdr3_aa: CASSPKGGSLIYEQYF
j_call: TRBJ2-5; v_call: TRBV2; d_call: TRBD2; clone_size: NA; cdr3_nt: TGTGCCAGCAGTGAAATGGCGGGGGGCCAAGAGACCCAGTACTTC; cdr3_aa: CASSEMAGGQETQYF
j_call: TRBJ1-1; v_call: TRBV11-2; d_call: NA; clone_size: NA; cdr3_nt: TGTGCCAGCAGCTTTGAGAGAACTGAAGCTTTCTTT; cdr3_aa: CASSFERTEAFF
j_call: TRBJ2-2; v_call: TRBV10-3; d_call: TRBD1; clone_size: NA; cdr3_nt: TGTGCCATTCGGACAGGGCCGAACACCGGGGAGCTGTTTTTT; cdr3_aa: CAIRTGPNTGELFF
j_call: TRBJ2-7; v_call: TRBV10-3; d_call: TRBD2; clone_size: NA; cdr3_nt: TGTGCCACGAAGGGGCGGGAGGGAATATACGAGCAGTACTTC; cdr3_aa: CATKGREGIYEQYF
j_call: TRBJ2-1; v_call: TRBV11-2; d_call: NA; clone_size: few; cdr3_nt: TGTGCCAGCAGCTTAGTGGGGAGCTCCTACAATGAGCAGTTCTTC; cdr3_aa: CASSLVGSSYNEQFF
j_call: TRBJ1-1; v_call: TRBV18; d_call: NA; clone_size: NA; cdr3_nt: TGTGCCAGCTCACCACTCTCCGTCACTGAAGCTTTCTTT; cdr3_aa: CASSPLSVTEAFF
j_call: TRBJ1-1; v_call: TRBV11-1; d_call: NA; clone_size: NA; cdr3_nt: TGTGCCAGCAGCTTAGCGCTGGGTTACACTGAAGCTTTCTTT; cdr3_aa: CASSLALGYTEAFF
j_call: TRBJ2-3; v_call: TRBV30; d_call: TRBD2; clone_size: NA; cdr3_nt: TGTGCCTGGAGTGTAGGTAGCGGGAACACAGATACGCAGTATTTT; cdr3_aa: CAWSVGSGNTDTQYF
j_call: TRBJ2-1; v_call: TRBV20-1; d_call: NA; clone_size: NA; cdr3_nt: TGCAGTGCTCCCCGCTGGAATGAGCAGTTCTTC; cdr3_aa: CSAPRWNEQFF
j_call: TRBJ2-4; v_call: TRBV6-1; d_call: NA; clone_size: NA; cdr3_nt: TGTGCCAGCAGTGAAACTGGGGCCCAAAACATTCAGTACTTC; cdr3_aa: CASSETGAQNIQYF
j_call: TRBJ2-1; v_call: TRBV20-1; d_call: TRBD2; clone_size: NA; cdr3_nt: TGCGGGGGGGGAGCGTCAGTTGAGCAGTTCTTC; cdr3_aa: CGGGASVEQFF
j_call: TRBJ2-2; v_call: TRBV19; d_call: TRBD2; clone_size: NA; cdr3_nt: TGTGCGAGTAGTATCACTAGCGGGGAGGTCGGGGAGCTGTTTTTT; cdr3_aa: CASSITSGEVGELFF
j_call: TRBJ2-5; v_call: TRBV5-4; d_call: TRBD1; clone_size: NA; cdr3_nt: TGTGCCAGCAGCGGCCGGGACAGTGAGACCCAGTACTTC; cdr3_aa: CASSGRDSETQYF
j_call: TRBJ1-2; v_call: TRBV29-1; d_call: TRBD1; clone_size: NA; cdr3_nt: TGCAGCGTTGAAGCCGAACAGCCCTCTGGGACAGGGTTGGACTATGGCTACACCTTC; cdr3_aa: CSVEAEQPSGTGLDYGYTF
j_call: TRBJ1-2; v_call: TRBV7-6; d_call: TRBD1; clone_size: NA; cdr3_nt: TGTGCCAGCAGCTTATTCCCCCCTGGGGACAGTTATTATATGGACTTC; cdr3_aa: CASSLFPPGDSYYMDF
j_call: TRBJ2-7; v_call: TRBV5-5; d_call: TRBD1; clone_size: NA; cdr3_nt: TGTGCCAGCAGCTTGAGGACAGGGGGCCTCGAGCAGTACTTC; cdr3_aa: CASSLRTGGLEQYF
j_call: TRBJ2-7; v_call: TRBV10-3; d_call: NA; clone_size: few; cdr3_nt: TGTGCCATCAGGGACAGCTCCTACGAGCAGTACTTC; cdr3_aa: CAIRDSSYEQYF
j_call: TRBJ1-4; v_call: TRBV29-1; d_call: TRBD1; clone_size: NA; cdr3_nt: TGCAGCGTTTGGACAGGGGGAGATGAAAAACTGTTTTTT; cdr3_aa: CSVWTGGDEKLFF
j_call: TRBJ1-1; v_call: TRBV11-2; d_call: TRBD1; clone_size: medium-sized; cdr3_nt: TGTGCCAGCAGCTTGGACCCTGGGACAGGTCCCTTCTTT; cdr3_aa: CASSLDPGTGPFF
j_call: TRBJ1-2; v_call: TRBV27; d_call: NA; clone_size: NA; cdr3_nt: TGTGCCAGCAGTTTATTGGGGGCGCAAGGCTACACCTTC; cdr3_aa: CASSLLGAQGYTF
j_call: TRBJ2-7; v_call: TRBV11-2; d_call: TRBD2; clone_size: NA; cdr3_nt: TGTGCCAGCAGCTCTGGACTAGCGGGATACTACGAGCAGTACTTC; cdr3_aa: CASSSGLAGYYEQYF
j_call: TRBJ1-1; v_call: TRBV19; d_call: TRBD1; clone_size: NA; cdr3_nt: TGTGCCAGTAGTACCCCGACAGGGTTTGAAGCTTTCTTT; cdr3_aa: CASSTPTGFEAFF
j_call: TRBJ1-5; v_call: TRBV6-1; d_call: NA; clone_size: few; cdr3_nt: TGTGCCAGCAGTGAAGGGAGGGATCAGCCCCAGCATTTT; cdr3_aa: CASSEGRDQPQHF
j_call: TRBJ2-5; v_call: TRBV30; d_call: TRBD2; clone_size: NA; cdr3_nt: TGTGCCTGGAGTTCAAGACCGGGACTAGGGGAGACCCAGTACTTC; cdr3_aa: CAWSSRPGLGETQYF
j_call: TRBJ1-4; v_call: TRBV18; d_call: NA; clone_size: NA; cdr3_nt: TGTGCCAGCTCACCGGAGCGGAAACTGTTTTTT; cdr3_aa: CASSPERKLFF
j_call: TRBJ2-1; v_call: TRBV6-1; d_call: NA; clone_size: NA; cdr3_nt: TGTGCCAGCAGTGAGGCTAGGGCAGGTTACAATGAGCAGTTCTTC; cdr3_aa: CASSEARAGYNEQFF
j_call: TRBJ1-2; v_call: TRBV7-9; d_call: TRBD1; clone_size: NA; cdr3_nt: TGTGCCAGTGGGGCGTCCGGACAGGAAAACTATGGCTACACCTTC; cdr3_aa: CASGASGQENYGYTF
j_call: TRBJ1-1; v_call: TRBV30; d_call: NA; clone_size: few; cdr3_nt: TGTGCCTGGAGTGTAAAATCCCGGAGGAACACTGAAGCTTTCTTT; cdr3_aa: CAWSVKSRRNTEAFF
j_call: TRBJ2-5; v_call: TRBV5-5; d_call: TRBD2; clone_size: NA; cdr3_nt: TGTGCCAGCAGCTTGGCCAGAAGGGAGGGGGAGACCCAGTACTTC; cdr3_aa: CASSLARREGETQYF
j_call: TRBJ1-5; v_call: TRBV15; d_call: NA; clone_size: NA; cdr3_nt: TGTGCCACCAGCAGAGATAAGGGGGAACGCAATCAGCCCCAGCATTTT; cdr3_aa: CATSRDKGERNQPQHF
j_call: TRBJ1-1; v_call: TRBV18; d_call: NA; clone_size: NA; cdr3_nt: TGTGCCAGCTACCGATCGGGAACGGAGGGAGCTTTCTTT; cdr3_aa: CASYRSGTEGAFF
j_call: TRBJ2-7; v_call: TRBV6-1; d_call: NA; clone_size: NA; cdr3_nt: TGTGCCAGCAGCCCCTTCCGCACCTACGAGCAGTACTTC; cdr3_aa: CASSPFRTYEQYF
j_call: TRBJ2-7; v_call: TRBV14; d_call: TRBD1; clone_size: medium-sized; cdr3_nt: TGTGCCAGCAGCAAGGACAGGGGAACTTACGAGCAGTACTTC; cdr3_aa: CASSKDRGTYEQYF
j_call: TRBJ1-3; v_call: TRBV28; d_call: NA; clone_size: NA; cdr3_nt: TGTGCCAGCGAGGGGACGGCGTCAAACACCATATATTTT; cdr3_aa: CASEGTASNTIYF
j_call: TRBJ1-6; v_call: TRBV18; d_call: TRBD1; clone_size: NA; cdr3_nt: TGTGCCAGCTCATCGGGACAGGGAAGTAATTCACCCCTCCACTTT; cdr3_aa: CASSSGQGSNSPLHF
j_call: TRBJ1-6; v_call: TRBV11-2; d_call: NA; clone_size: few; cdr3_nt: TGTGCCAGCAGCGCAGGGTCTGGTTCACCCCTCCACTTT; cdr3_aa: CASSAGSGSPLHF
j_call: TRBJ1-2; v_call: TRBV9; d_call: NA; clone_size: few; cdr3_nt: TGTGCCAGCAGCCCCCAGTTGAACACCCCCTATGGCTACACCTTC; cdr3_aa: CASSPQLNTPYGYTF
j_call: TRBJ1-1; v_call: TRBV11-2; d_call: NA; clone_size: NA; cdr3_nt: TGTGCCAGCAGCATACAGGGAAACACTGAAGCTTTCTTT; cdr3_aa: CASSIQGNTEAFF
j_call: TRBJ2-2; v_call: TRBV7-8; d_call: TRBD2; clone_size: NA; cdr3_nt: TGTGCCAGCAGCTTAGTCCAGCGGGAGAACACCGGGGAGCTGTTTTTT; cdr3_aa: CASSLVQRENTGELFF
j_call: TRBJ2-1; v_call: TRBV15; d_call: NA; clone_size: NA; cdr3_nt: TGTGCCACCAGCAGCCTCGGCCAGGAGCTCAATGAGCAGTTCTTC; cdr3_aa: CATSSLGQELNEQFF
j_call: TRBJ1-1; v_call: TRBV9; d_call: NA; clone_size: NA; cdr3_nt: TGTGCCAGCAGCTTTGACTCAACAACCTCTGAAGCTTTCTTT; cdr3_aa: CASSFDSTTSEAFF
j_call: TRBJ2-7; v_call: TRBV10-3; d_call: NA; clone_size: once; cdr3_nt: TGTGCCATCAGTGAGAGGTCTAGCGAGCAGTACTTC; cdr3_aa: CAISERSSEQYF
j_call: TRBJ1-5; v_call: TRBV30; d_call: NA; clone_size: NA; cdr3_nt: TGTGCCTGGGCTCAGGGGAGGGGTTTTCGCAATCAGCCCCAGCATTTT; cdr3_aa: CAWAQGRGFRNQPQHF
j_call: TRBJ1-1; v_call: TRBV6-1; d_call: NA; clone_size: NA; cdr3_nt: TGTGCCAGCAGTGAAGGCAGGGATTTTTCTGAAGCTTTCTTT; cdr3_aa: CASSEGRDFSEAFF
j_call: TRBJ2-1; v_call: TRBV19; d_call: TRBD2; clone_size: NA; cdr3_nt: TGTGCCAGTAGTATAGACCGACTAGCTCGGGGTGAGCAGTTCTTC; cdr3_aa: CASSIDRLARGEQFF
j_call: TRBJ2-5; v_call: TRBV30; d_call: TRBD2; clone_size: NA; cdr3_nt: TGTGCCTGGAGTTCCGGGACTAGCGTCGAAGAGACCCAGTACTTC; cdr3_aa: CAWSSGTSVEETQYF
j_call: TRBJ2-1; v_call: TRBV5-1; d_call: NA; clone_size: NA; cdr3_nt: TGCGCCAGCAGCCTTGACAGGCCCAATGAGCAGTTCTTC; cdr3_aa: CASSLDRPNEQFF
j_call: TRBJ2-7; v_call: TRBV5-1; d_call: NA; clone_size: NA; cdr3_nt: TGCGCCAGCAGCTTAAGGTCAGCGCACTACGAGCAGTACTTC; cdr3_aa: CASSLRSAHYEQYF
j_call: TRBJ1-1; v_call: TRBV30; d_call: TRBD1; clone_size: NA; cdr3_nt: TGTGCCTGGACTCGACAGGGTCGTGAAGCTTTCTTT; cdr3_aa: CAWTRQGREAFF
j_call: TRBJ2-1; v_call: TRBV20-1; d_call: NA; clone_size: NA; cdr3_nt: TGCAGTGCTTTAGGACAGAATGAGCAGTTCTTC; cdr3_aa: CSALGQNEQFF